In its sample, the clone carrying this TCR beta chain was seen a few times. Its antigen remains unidentified. The sample originates from a study of neurological immune-mediated disorders. Points from the study as a whole: Multiple sclerosis, the disease with the least TCR clonal expansion, fell below healthy controls, whereas HTLV-1-associated myelopathy showed the most.

CDR1 is DFQATT and CDR2 is SNEGSKA in the germline V gene (reference sequence). V was trimmed by 0 bases and J by 4 bases, leaving 18 bases between them. The CDR3 is made up of 16 amino acids. 5'RACE employing 10-nucleotide random UMIs yielded the cDNA. One entry per CDR3 protein, called by TCRdb with MiXCR from the 5' RACE reads. Among about 80,000 distinct CDR3 sequences listed, 9.4% were seen once. The rearrangement links TRBV20-1 to TRBJ2-5, with TRBD1 as a possible D gene (6 bases). The sample consisted of PBMCs. The sequence was obtained from a man aged 50-59 years in good health. This chain's CDR3 is CSARDPLQGTGETQYF. The CDR3 DNA reads TGCAGTGCTAGAGACCCCCTACAGGGAACGGGAGAGACCCAGTACTTC.